The clone carrying this TCR beta chain was recorded many times. What it recognizes is unknown. From whole blood left unfractionated, total RNA was extracted. The sample is drawn from a study of human T cells and chemical hapten exposure. Overall study: The variation in per-sample TCR yields arose mainly from small differences in pooled library volumes. Whole-study findings and limits: Among TCRs, those above 1 in 1000 frequency were unaffected by DPC sensitization.

Library construction involved attaching unique molecular identifiers to individual cDNA molecules, which allowed quantitative, reproducible TCR counting. Per the original methods: Sample TCR counts, which ranged from about 20,000 to 690,600, had a median of roughly 100,000. TCRdb reanalysed the 5' RACE reads using MiXCR and keeps one entry per CDR3 protein. These V and J calls originate from TCRdb's pipeline instead of the authors' own analysis. The data contain tens of thousands of distinct CDR3 sequences, roughly 7.7% of them singletons. Losses at the gene ends were 6 bases for V and 9 bases for J; bases not matched to a gene: 9. CDR3 length: 14 residues. Germline CDR1 SQVTM, CDR2 ANQGSEA.

The sequence came from a male donor in good health. The chain uses TRBV29-1 and TRBJ2-1, with 12 bases aligning to TRBD2. This CDR3 is CSVSLAGGLGEQFF. The CDR3 DNA reads as TGCAGCGTGTCTCTAGCGGGGGGGCTAGGTGAGCAGTTCTTC.